The clone carrying this T cell receptor (beta chain) was picked up one time. The data were taken from a study of shared clonotypes between healthy human individuals. Naive CD8 cells were CD45RO-negative, positively selected for CCR7, excluding terminally differentiated effector memory CD45RA+ cells. Under the authors' procedure: For the immunoSEQ data, sequences were junction-only without quality scores, so filtering differed. Sequencing used immunoSEQ multiplex PCR; TCRdb keeps in-frame clones, though not all of them. The V and J calls and clone size come from that table; D and trimming were worked out from the DNA. The repertoire holds about 2.1 million clones, with 85% to 95% as singletons. The length of the CDR3 is 17 residues. Unmatched junction bases numbered 9, after V lost 4 bases and J lost 1 base. Germline V gene lookup returns CDR1 SGHVS and CDR2 FQNEAQ.

V and J are TRBV7-8 and TRBJ1-5; TRBD1 agrees at 8 bases. This receptor was taken from a man aged 18-30 years in good health. Some clones in this sample may be carry-over from other donors' samples. The sequenced material came from naive CD8+ T cells from PBMCs. The CDR3 protein is CASSWNDRGGSNQPQHF. The CDR3 DNA reads TGTGCCAGCAGCTGGAACGACAGGGGAGGAAGCAATCAGCCCCAGCATTTT.